This T cell receptor beta chain was sequenced for a study of shared clonotypes between healthy human individuals. Background on the study: Serving as donors were a couple of women and a few men, whose ages spanned 18 to 49.

The CDR3 runs 15 residues. After removal of 2 bases from V and 6 bases from J, the junction contained 5 bases not matched to a gene. Germline V gives CDR1 MNHEY, CDR2 SVGAGI. Only in-frame clones appear in the TCRdb table, and some are missing; sequencing was by immunoSEQ multiplex PCR. The sample consists of under 850,000 clones, 55% to 75% of them appearing once. The source material was memory CD4+ T cells sorted from blood. Subset given: CD45RA-negative fraction. This receptor was identified in a woman in her twenties or thirties in good health. V gene TRBV6-5 combines with J gene TRBJ2-3, with 10 bases that match TRBD1. In nucleotides, the CDR3 is TGTGCCAGCAGTTACCGGGGACAGGGGCGGGATACGCAGTATTTT. Translating gives CASSYRGQGRDTQYF.